This note documents a single T cell receptor (beta chain) sequence. Clones were sequenced by immunoSEQ multiplex PCR, and TCRdb holds only the in-frame ones, with some missing. The sample has 2.3 million or so clones, just over 90% seen once. Trimming took 2 bases from V and 0 from J, leaving 5 bases between them. CDR1 is SGHNT and CDR2 is YYREEE in the germline V gene (reference sequence). The CDR3 spans 14 residues. This sample was included in a study of shared clonotypes between healthy human individuals. The gene calls are TRBV5-4 and TRBJ1-4; D unclear. The sequence derives from a young man in good health. Some clones in this sample may be carry-over from other donors' samples. Sample: naive CD4+ T cells from PBMCs. Subset defined: CD45RA+ positively selected. CDR3 DNA sequence: TGTGCCAGCAGCTTAAGGACAACTAATGAAAAACTGTTTTTT. The encoded protein is CASSLRTTNEKLFF.